Listed here are 17 T cell receptor beta chains from one sample, sequenced in a study of control samples from healthy donors and cancer patients. TCRdb's table, derived via immunoSEQ multiplex PCR, lists solely in-frame clones and lacks some. Of about 120,000 clones listed, approximately 88% were seen once; the top ten hold 3.4%. Source material: blood. The receptors here all came from a man aged 40-50 years in good health.

The J gene is TRBJ2-2, the V gene TRBV19; the D gene could be TRBD1 or TRBD2 (6 bases each). CDR1 LNHDA and CDR2 SQIVND come from the germline V gene (reference sequence). This CDR3 comprises 15 residues. V lost 5 bases and J 4 bases, leaving 14 bases between the germline ends. CDR3 region: CASSLRRGATGELFF. CDR3 DNA sequence: TGTGCCAGTAGTTTAAGGAGGGGGGCCACCGGGGAGCTGTTTTTT.

This chain connects TRBV9 to TRBJ2-5; 9 positions match TRBD1. Germline V gives CDR1 SGDLS, CDR2 YYNGEE. V lost 4 bases and J lost 4; bases outside the gene matches: 5. This CDR3 has 14 residues. The CDR3 sequence is CASSPDRGRETQYF. CDR3 coding DNA: TGTGCCAGCAGCCCCGACAGGGGGAGAGAGACCCAGTACTTC. Complete variable domain (other parts from reference TRBV9 and TRBJ2-5): DSGVTQTPKHLITATGQRVTLRCSPRSGDLSVYWYQQSLDQGLQFLIQYYNGEERAKGNILERFSAQQFPDLHSELNLSSLELGDSALYFCASSPDRGRETQYFGPGTRLLVL.

V gene TRBV9 combines with J gene TRBJ1-2; maybe TRBD1 (6 bases). Germline V gives CDR1 SGDLS, CDR2 YYNGEE. The V end was cut by 3 bases, the J end by 8 bases, with 23 bases between. This CDR3 is built from 16 residues. CDR3 residues: CASSARTGQIPGGYTF. Written as DNA, the CDR3 is TGTGCCAGCAGCGCTCGTACAGGACAGATCCCGGGGGGCTACACCTTC.

In the case of this clone: One end of the junction fails to match germline, which may point to a read error. This chain joins TRBV4-3 and TRBJ1-5; D gene unclear. Looked up from germline, CDR1 is LGHNA and CDR2 is YSLEER. The CDR3 runs to 13 residues. CDR3 DNA: TGCGCCAGCAGCCAAGACAGAAATCGGCCCCAGCATTTT. This translates into CASSQDRNRPQHF.

The chain recombines TRBV2 with TRBJ2-5; TRBD2 is a possible D gene (7 bases). The V end lost 7 bases, the J end lost 5 bases, and 20 bases lay between the germline ends. This CDR3 is 15 amino acids long. Per germline, CDR1 SNHLY and CDR2 FYNNEI. CDR3 coding DNA: TGTGCCAGCATGGGGTCGGGGGGCGCGGCGGAGACCCAGTACTTC. This gives the protein CASMGSGGAAETQYF.

The V call is TRBV19, the J call TRBJ2-2; the match to TRBD1 covers 8 bases. V was pared by 5 bases and J by 5 bases, with 7 bases of the junction left unmatched. The CDR3 has 15 residues. Germline lookup yields CDR1 LNHDA and CDR2 SQIVND (reference sequence). CDR3 sequence reads: CASSLDRGGTGELFF. The CDR3 DNA follows: TGTGCCAGTAGTCTCGACAGGGGAGGAACCGGGGAGCTGTTTTTT.

On this clone itself: Distinct nucleotide sequences in the sample also encode this CDR3. V gene TRBV5-1 combines with J gene TRBJ1-5, with a weak D call TRBD1 (6 bases). V lost 2 bases, J lost 4 bases, and 10 bases lay in between. Germline V gene sequence: CDR1 SGHRS, CDR2 YFSETQ. The CDR3 extends over 14 amino acids. This CDR3 is CASSLEGGNQPQHF. In DNA form, the CDR3 reads TGCGCCAGCAGCTTAGAGGGGGGAAATCAGCCCCAGCATTTT.

This chain connects TRBV30 to TRBJ2-7; TRBD2 is a possible D gene (6 bases). V gave up 1 base and J gave up 2 bases, with 12 bases separating them. This CDR3 has 14 amino acids. CDR1 is GTSNPN and CDR2 is SVGIG in the germline V gene (reference sequence). The CDR3 loop reads CAWSDGGSTYEQYF. DNA for the CDR3: TGTGCCTGGAGTGATGGGGGGTCAACCTACGAGCAGTACTTC.

This clone has a single count. The chain joins TRBV3-1 (or the pseudogene TRBV3-2) to TRBJ2-2; D possibly corresponds to TRBD2 (6 bases). The germline gives CDR1 LGHDT, CDR2 YNNKEL (reference sequence). V lost 4 bases and J lost 5, with 11 bases in between. The CDR3 has 14 residues. CDR3 region: CASSPHGGTGELFF. CDR3 DNA sequence: TGTGCCAGCAGCCCTCATGGGGGGACCGGGGAGCTGTTTTTT.

The V gene is TRBV6-4, the J gene TRBJ1-3; TRBD1 aligns across 8 bases. J was trimmed by 1 base and V by 7 bases; bases with no gene match: 12. The CDR3 is 17 residues long. Germline lookup yields CDR1 MRHNA and CDR2 SNTAGT. CDR3 in DNA: TGTGCCAGCAAAGTTGGGAGCAGGGGGCTGTCTGGAAACACCATATATTTT. Protein: CASKVGSRGLSGNTIYF.

V gene TRBV4-2 combines with J gene TRBJ2-7, with TRBD2 identical over 9 bases. Trimming took 1 base from V and 3 from J; bases not matched to a gene: 1. Per germline, CDR1 LGHNA and CDR2 YNFKEQ. This CDR3 has 14 amino acids. The CDR3 DNA reads TGTGCCAGCAGCCAAGGACTAGCGGACTACGAGCAGTACTTC. As protein: CASSQGLADYEQYF.

This clone turned up a few times. The chain recombines TRBV30 with TRBJ2-7, with 9 positions matching TRBD1. Looked up from germline, CDR1 is GTSNPN and CDR2 is SVGIG (reference sequence). This CDR3 comprises 13 residues. Trimming at V came to 3 bases and at J to 5 bases, leaving 5 bases not matched to a gene. The CDR3 DNA is TGTGCCTGGAGCCGGGACAGGGTGAACGAGCAGTACTTC. It specifies CAWSRDRVNEQYF.

The J gene is TRBJ1-2, the V gene TRBV25-1, with D perhaps TRBD1 (5 bases). Germline loops: CDR1 MGHDK, CDR2 SYGVNS. CDR3 length: 14 amino acids. V dropped 3 bases and J dropped 8 bases, with 16 bases sitting between them. DNA of the CDR3: TGTGCCAGCAGTGACGGTTCGGGGGTTGGAGGCTACACCTTC. This codes for CASSDGSGVGGYTF.

About this clone: At one of its ends the junction is not consistent with the germline gene, which may arise from a read error. The V gene is TRBV6-5, the J gene TRBJ1-5, with no clear D. CDR1 MNHEY and CDR2 SVGAGI come from the germline V gene. CDR3 size: 14 residues. The CDR3 loop is CAGSYSGSNQPQHF. The CDR3 region has the DNA TGTGCCGGCAGTTACTCAGGTAGCAATCAGCCCCAGCATTTT.

The chain has TRBV5-1 and TRBJ1-2; D gene uncertain. Germline values: CDR1 SGHRS, CDR2 YFSETQ. The CDR3 extends over 13 amino acids. Trimming removed 2 bases at V and 8 bases at J, with 13 bases between. CDR3 bases: TGCGCCAGCAGCTTAGTGGGGTTAGAGGGCTACACCTTC. Translation gives CASSLVGLEGYTF. The full variable domain, rest sourced from reference TRBV5-1 and TRBJ1-2, is KAGVTQTPRYLIKTRGQQVTLSCSPISGHRSVSWYQQTPGQGLQFLFEYFSETQRNKGNFPGRFSGRQFSNSRSEMNVSTLELGDSALYLCASSLVGLEGYTFGSGTRLTVV.

This clone came up once. J is TRBJ2-3 and V is TRBV30, with D possibly being TRBD1 or TRBD2 (5 bases each). In germline, CDR1 is GTSNPN, CDR2 SVGIG (reference sequence). The CDR3 is 14 residues long. V was clipped by 3 bases and J by 3 bases, with 13 bases between them. This CDR3 is CAWSLGTQTDTQYF. The DNA for the CDR3 is TGTGCCTGGAGCCTCGGGACCCAGACAGATACGCAGTATTTT.

This chain links TRBV10-2 with TRBJ1-1; maybe TRBD1 (5 bases). Germline CDR1 WSHSY, CDR2 SAAADI. The length of the CDR3 is 14 residues. V was shortened by 0 bases and J by 7 bases, with 12 bases between the two germline ends. CDR3 sequence: CASSESMGRIEAFF. The CDR3 bases are TGCGCCAGCAGTGAGTCGATGGGACGGATTGAAGCTTTCTTT.